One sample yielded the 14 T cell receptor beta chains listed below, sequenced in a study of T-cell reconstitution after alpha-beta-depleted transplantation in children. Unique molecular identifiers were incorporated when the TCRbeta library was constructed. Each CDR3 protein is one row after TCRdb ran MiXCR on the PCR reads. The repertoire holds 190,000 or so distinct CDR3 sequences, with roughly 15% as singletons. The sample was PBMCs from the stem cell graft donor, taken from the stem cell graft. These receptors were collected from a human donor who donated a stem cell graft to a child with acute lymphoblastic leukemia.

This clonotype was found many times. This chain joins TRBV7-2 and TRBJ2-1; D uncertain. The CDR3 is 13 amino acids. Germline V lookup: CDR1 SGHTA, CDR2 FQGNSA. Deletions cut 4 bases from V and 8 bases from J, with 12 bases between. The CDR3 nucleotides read TGTGCCAGCAGCTCTACGTACGGAGATGAGCAGTTCTTC. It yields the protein CASSSTYGDEQFF.

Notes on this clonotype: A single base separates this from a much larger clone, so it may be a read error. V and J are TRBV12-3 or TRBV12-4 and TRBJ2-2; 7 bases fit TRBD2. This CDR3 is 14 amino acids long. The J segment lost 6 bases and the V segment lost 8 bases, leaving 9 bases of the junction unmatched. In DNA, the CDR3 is TGTGCCAGCGCTATCAGAGGACTAGCCGGGGAGCTGTTTTTT. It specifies CASAIRGLAGELFF.

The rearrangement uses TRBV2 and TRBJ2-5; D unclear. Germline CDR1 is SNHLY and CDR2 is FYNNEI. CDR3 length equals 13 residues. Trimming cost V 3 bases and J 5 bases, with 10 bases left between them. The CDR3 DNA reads TGTGCCAGCAGTGACAAGATGTGGGAGACCCAGTACTTC. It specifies CASSDKMWETQYF. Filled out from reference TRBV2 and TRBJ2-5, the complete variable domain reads EPEVTQTPSHQVTQMGQEVILRCVPISNHLYFYWYRQILGQKVEFLVSFYNNEISEKSEIFDDQFSVERPDGSNFTLKIRSTKLEDSAMYFCASSDKMWETQYFGPGTRLLVL.

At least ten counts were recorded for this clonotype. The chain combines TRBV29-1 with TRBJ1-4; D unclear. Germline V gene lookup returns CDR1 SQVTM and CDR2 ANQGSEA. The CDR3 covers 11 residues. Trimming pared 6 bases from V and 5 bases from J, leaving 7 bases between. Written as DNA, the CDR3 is TGCAGCGTCATTTTAAATGAAAAACTGTTTTTT. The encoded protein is CSVILNEKLFF. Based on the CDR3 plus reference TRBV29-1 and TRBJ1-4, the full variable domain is SAVISQKPSRDICQRGTSLTIQCQVDSQVTMMFWYRQQPGQSLTLIATANQGSEATYESGFVIDKFPISRPNLTFSTLTVSNMSPEDSSIYLCSVILNEKLFFGSGTQLSVL.

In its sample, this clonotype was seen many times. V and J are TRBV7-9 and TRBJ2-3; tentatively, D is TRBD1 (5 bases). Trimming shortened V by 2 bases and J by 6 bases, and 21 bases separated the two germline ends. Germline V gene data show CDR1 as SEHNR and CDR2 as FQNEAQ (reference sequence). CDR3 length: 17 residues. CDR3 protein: CASSLTPLIQGGDTQYF. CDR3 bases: TGTGCCAGCAGCTTAACCCCTCTTATTCAGGGCGGCGATACGCAGTATTTT.

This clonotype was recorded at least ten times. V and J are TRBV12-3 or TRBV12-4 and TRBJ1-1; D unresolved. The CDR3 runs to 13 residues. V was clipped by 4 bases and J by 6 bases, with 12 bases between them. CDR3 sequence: CASSWRVEAEAFF. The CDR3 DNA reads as TGTGCCAGCAGTTGGAGAGTAGAGGCTGAAGCTTTCTTT.

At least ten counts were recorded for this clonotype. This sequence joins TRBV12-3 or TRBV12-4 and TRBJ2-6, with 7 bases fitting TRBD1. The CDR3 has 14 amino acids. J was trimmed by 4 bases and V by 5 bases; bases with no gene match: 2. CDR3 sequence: CASSTGQGANVLTF. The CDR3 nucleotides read TGTGCCAGCAGTACGGGACAGGGGGCCAACGTCCTGACTTTC.

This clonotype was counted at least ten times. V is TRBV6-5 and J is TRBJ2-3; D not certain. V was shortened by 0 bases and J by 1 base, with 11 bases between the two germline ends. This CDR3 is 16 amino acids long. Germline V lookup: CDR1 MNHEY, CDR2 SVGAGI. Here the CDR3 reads CASSYSEIWGTDTQYF. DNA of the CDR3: TGTGCCAGCAGTTACTCCGAGATCTGGGGCACAGATACGCAGTATTTT.

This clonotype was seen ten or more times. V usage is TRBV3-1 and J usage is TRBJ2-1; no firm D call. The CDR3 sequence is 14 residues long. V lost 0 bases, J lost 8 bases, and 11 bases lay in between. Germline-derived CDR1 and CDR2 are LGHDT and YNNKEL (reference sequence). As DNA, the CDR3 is TGTGCCAGCAGCCAAGATTCGGCTGAGGATGAGCAGTTCTTC. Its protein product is CASSQDSAEDEQFF.

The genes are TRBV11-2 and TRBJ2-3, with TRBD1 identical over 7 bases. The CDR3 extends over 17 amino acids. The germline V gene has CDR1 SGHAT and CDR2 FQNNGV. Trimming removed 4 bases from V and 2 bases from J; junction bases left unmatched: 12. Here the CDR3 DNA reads TGTGCCAGCAGCTCCCCTCCGGGACAGTTCCTCACAGATACGCAGTATTTT. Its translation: CASSSPPGQFLTDTQYF.

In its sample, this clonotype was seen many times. In DNA, the CDR3 is TGCAGCGTTGCTTCCAGGGAAATGGACGAGCAGTACTTC. It encodes CSVASREMDEQYF. The chain recombines TRBV29-1 with TRBJ2-7, with a possible D match to TRBD1 (5 bases). Trimming pared 4 bases from V and 5 bases from J, leaving 15 bases between. The CDR3 covers 13 residues. CDR1 is SQVTM and CDR2 is ANQGSEA in the germline V gene.

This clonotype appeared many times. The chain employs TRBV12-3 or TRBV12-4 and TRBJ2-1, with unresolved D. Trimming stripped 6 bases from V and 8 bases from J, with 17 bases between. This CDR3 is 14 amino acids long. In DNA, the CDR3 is TGTGCCAGCAGGATGACCACCCGGAGCGATGAGCAGTTCTTC. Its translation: CASRMTTRSDEQFF.

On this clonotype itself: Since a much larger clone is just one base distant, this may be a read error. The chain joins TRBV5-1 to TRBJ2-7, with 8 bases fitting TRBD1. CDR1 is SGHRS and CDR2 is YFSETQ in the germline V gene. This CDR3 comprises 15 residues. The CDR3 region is CVSSLDGTGDYEQYF. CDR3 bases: TGCGTCAGCAGCTTGGATGGGACAGGAGACTACGAGCAGTACTTC.

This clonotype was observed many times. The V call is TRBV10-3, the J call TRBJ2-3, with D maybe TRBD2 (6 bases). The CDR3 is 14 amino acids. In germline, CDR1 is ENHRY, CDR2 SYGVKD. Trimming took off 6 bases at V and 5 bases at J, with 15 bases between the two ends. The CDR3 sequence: CAISLASEEDTQYF. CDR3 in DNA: TGTGCCATCAGCCTCGCTAGCGAGGAAGATACGCAGTATTTT.